The 15 T cell receptor beta chains below all came from one sample that was sequenced in a study of CD4+ T cells in melanoma. Some clones are missing from TCRdb's copy, which holds only in-frame ones; the method was immunoSEQ multiplex PCR. The repertoire holds some 13,000 clones, roughly 72% seen once, with about a tenth in the top ten. The sequenced material came from cells from a culture (not recorded whether cultured in vitro). These receptors were collected from a human donor with melanoma.

The V gene is TRBV5-1, the J gene TRBJ2-2, with TRBD2 identical over 12 bases. CDR1 and CDR2 from the germline V gene are SGHRS and YFSETQ. Losses at the gene ends were 7 bases for V and 3 bases for J; bases not matched to a gene: 4. The CDR3 length is 15 residues. The CDR3: CASRRLAGDTGELFF. Written as DNA, the CDR3 is TGCGCCAGCCGCCGACTAGCGGGGGACACCGGGGAGCTGTTTTTT.

The rearrangement joins TRBV5-1 to TRBJ2-5, with TRBD2 identical over 12 bases. The germline CDR1 and CDR2 sequences are SGHRS and YFSETQ. With V trimmed by 0 bases and J by 0 bases, 6 bases remained unmatched. The CDR3 covers 18 residues. This CDR3 reads CASSLGLAGALNQETQYF. The CDR3 region has the DNA TGCGCCAGCAGCTTGGGACTAGCGGGGGCCCTGAACCAAGAGACCCAGTACTTC.

The chain joins TRBV6-1 to TRBJ1-2; D not resolved. The CDR3 loop spans 14 amino acids. Germline V gene data show CDR1 as MNHNS and CDR2 as SASEGT. V lost 7 bases and J 2 bases, leaving 14 bases between the germline ends. This chain's CDR3 is CASNSGVLNYGYTF. In nucleotides, the CDR3 is TGTGCCAGCAATTCTGGGGTATTGAACTATGGCTACACCTTC.

The chain uses TRBV6-5 and TRBJ1-3; perhaps TRBD1 as D (5 bases). This CDR3 region has 13 residues. Germline V gene sequence: CDR1 MNHEY, CDR2 SVGAGI. Trimming cost V 5 bases and J 2 bases, with 7 bases left between them. The CDR3 DNA is TGTGCCAGCAGTGGGGGGGCTGGAAACACCATATATTTT. The encoded protein is CASSGGAGNTIYF.

The J gene is TRBJ2-3, the V gene TRBV5-1, with D tentatively TRBD1 (5 bases). CDR1 and CDR2 (germline): SGHRS, YFSETQ. There are 13 residues in the CDR3. The V end was cut by 4 bases, the J end by 6 bases, with 12 bases between. CDR3 in amino acids: CASSADTGDTQYF. Written as DNA, the CDR3 is TGCGCCAGCAGCGCGGACACCGGGGATACGCAGTATTTT.

The chain recombines TRBV9 with TRBJ1-2; D gene unclear. CDR3 length: 14 amino acids. The germline V gene encodes CDR1 SGDLS and CDR2 YYNGEE. The V end lost 3 bases, the J end lost 4 bases, and 13 bases lay between the germline ends. CDR3 loop: CASSATPSLYGYTF. CDR3 bases: TGTGCCAGCAGCGCCACACCTTCCCTCTATGGCTACACCTTC.

The chain uses TRBV7-9 and TRBJ2-3; the match to TRBD2 covers 7 bases. The germline V gene has CDR1 SEHNR and CDR2 FQNEAQ (reference sequence). The ends lost 2 bases at V and 3 bases at J; junction bases unmatched: 5. The CDR3 loop spans 15 amino acids. CDR3 loop: CASSLSGVGTDTQYF. The CDR3 DNA sequence: TGTGCCAGCAGCTTAAGCGGGGTTGGGACAGATACGCAGTATTTT. The complete variable domain, with remaining parts taken from reference TRBV7-9 and TRBJ2-3, reads DTGVSQNPRHKITKRGQNVTFRCDPISEHNRLYWYRQTLGQGPEFLTYFQNEAQLEKSRLLSDRFSAERPKGSFSTLEIQRTEQGDSAMYLCASSLSGVGTDTQYFGPGTRLTVL.

In its sample, this clone was seen once. A read error may produce the germline difference seen at one junction end. The identical CDR3 is also encoded by other nucleotide sequences in the sample. The rearrangement links TRBV11-2 to TRBJ1-1; 8 bases are shared with TRBD1. The germline CDR1 and CDR2 sequences are SGHAT and FQNNGV. The CDR3 consists of 15 residues. The CDR3 DNA reads TGTGCCAGCAGCTTGACAGGGGCCCTGAACACTGAGGCTTTCTTT. This codes for CASSLTGALNTEAFF. Variable domain in full (rest from reference TRBV11-2 and TRBJ1-1): EAGVAQSPRYKIIEKRQSVAFWCNPISGHATLYWYQQILGQGPKLLIQFQNNGVVDDSQLPKDRFSAERLKGVDSTLKIQPAKLEDSAVYLCASSLTGALNTEAFFGQGTRLTVV.

This clone showed up just a few times. J is TRBJ2-7 and V is TRBV11-2; 7 positions agree with TRBD1. The CDR3 has 15 residues. Germline CDR1 and CDR2: SGHAT and FQNNGV. J gave up 2 bases and V 5 bases, and 9 bases lay outside the gene matches. CDR3 sequence: CASSTHRGRAYEQYF. CDR3 in DNA: TGTGCCAGCAGCACCCACAGGGGTAGAGCCTACGAGCAGTACTTC. Variable domain in full (rest from reference TRBV11-2 and TRBJ2-7): EAGVAQSPRYKIIEKRQSVAFWCNPISGHATLYWYQQILGQGPKLLIQFQNNGVVDDSQLPKDRFSAERLKGVDSTLKIQPAKLEDSAVYLCASSTHRGRAYEQYFGPGTRLTVT.

This chain links TRBV5-6 with TRBJ2-7, with TRBD2 identical over 10 bases. V trimming: 4 bases; J trimming: 3 bases; junction bases outside the gene matches: 7. CDR1 SGHDT and CDR2 YYEEEE come from the germline V gene. The CDR3 is 15 amino acids. The CDR3: CASSLRASGGYEQYF. The CDR3 DNA sequence: TGTGCCAGCAGCCTCCGGGCTAGCGGGGGCTACGAGCAGTACTTC.

The chain joins TRBV7-2 to TRBJ2-3, with 8 nucleotides matching TRBD1. The germline V gene has CDR1 SGHTA and CDR2 FQGNSA. J lost 9 bases, V lost 5 bases, and 19 bases had no gene match. The CDR3 is 17 amino acids. CDR3 DNA: TGTGCCAGCAGCACTCACTCGTGGGACAGGCCCCAAACGACGCAGTATTTT. This translates into CASSTHSWDRPQTTQYF. Drawing the rest from reference TRBV7-2 and TRBJ2-3, the complete variable domain is GAGVSQSPSNKVTEKGKDVELRCDPISGHTALYWYRQSLGQGLEFLIYFQGNSAPDKSGLPSDRFSAERTGGSVSTLTIQRTQQEDSAVYLCASSTHSWDRPQTTQYFGPGTRLTVL.

The chain employs TRBV10-3 and TRBJ2-7; D perhaps matches TRBD1 (6 bases). Germline V gives CDR1 ENHRY, CDR2 SYGVKD. The CDR3 is 13 amino acids. Trimming removed 7 bases at V and 3 bases at J, with 13 bases between. CDR3 sequence: CAIKAGVIYEQYF. The CDR3, as DNA: TGTGCCATCAAGGCAGGGGTTATCTACGAGCAGTACTTC.

The CDR3 region has the DNA TGTGCCAGCTCACCACCGGGGCGCCAGGATAACTATGGCTACACCTTC. As protein: CASSPPGRQDNYGYTF. The V call is TRBV18, the J call TRBJ1-2, with a possible D match to TRBD1 (5 bases). The V gene lost 0 bases and the J gene lost 1 base, with 12 bases spanning the gap. Germline assignment: CDR1 KGHSH and CDR2 LQKENI. This CDR3 is 16 amino acids long. Full variable domain (outside the CDR3, taken from reference TRBV18 and TRBJ1-2): NAGVMQNPRHLVRRRGQEARLRCSPMKGHSHVYWYRQLPEEGLKFMVYLQKENIIDESGMPKERFSAEFPKEGPSILRIQQVVRGDSAAYFCASSPPGRQDNYGYTFGSGTRLTVV.

V is TRBV7-9 and J is TRBJ1-1, with D perhaps TRBD1 (5 bases). The CDR3 runs 16 residues. The ends were cut back, 1 base at V and 5 bases at J, with 17 bases in the middle. Looked up from germline, CDR1 is SEHNR and CDR2 is FQNEAQ (reference sequence). CDR3 sequence (DNA): TGTGCCAGCAGCTTAGGACTCGGGGGGGAGAAGACTGAAGCTTTCTTT. Translated, it gives CASSLGLGGEKTEAFF.

This clone has only one observation. This chain links TRBV20-1 with TRBJ1-2, with D uncertain. Between the trimmed V and J ends, which lost 6 bases and 5 bases, there was a span of 10 bases. CDR1 is DFQATT, CDR2 SNEGSKA, per germline (reference sequence). The CDR3 consists of 11 residues. The CDR3 region has the DNA TGCAGTGCAGTCGATAATTATGGCTACACCTTC. It translates to CSAVDNYGYTF.